This T cell receptor beta chain was observed in a study of blood T cells in healthy people across ages. In this sample, this clonotype turned up a few times. Its antigen is as yet unknown. Germline CDR1 SEHNR, CDR2 FQNEAQ (reference sequence). The CDR3 loop spans 16 amino acids. Losses at the gene ends were 4 bases for V and 6 bases for J; bases not matched to a gene: 8. Study-level points and caveats: The donors' CMV status was not determined, possibly confounding changes in expanded clonotypes.

Primed by a sample-barcoded 5' primer and a J-beta primer mix, a second PCR proceeded for roughly 7 to 12 cycles. Each cDNA molecule carried a tag from a template-switch adaptor that contained 12 random nucleotides. Via MiXCR, TCRdb re-called the 5' RACE reads, giving one row per CDR3 protein. The sample yields about 1.7 million distinct CDR3 sequences, 28% seen once. The receptor's source is a woman aged 25 to 39 in good health. The sequenced material came from blood. This chain connects TRBV7-9 to TRBJ2-1; 11 nucleotides align to TRBD1. The DNA for the CDR3 is TGTGCCAGCAGCTCCGGGACAGGGGGAAAAGGCAATGAGCAGTTCTTC. Translation: CASSSGTGGKGNEQFF. Full variable domain (remainder filled in from reference TRBV7-9 and TRBJ2-1): DTGVSQNPRHKITKRGQNVTFRCDPISEHNRLYWYRQTLGQGPEFLTYFQNEAQLEKSRLLSDRFSAERPKGSFSTLEIQRTEQGDSAMYLCASSSGTGGKGNEQFFGPGTRLTVL.